This T cell receptor (beta chain) was captured in a study of T cells in tuberculosis. Study-wide results and caveats: Selection depended on which cryopreserved specimens were available.

The V end was cut by 5 bases, the J end by 0 bases, with 11 bases between. Germline loops: CDR1 MNHEY, CDR2 SMNVEV (reference sequence). There are 14 residues in the CDR3. The table came from immunoSEQ multiplex PCR; TCRdb's copy has only in-frame clones and leaves some out. The data show 30,000 to 35,000 clones, with approximately 90% seen just once and around 2.2% held by the top ten. As for this clone: Its antigen remains unknown.

Sequencing was performed on PBMCs. The rearrangement links TRBV27 to TRBJ2-7; D might be TRBD1 (6 bases). The source is a donor aged 10 to 29 with latent tuberculosis or without tuberculosis infection. CDR3 protein: CASSPRTASYEQYF. CDR3 nucleotides: TGTGCCAGCAGTCCAAGGACAGCCTCCTACGAGCAGTACTTC.